This T cell receptor beta chain comes out of a study of blood T cell repertoires in COVID-19. Background on the study: Sources were T cells, B-cell-depleted T cells, or PBMCs; the material itself was cDNA or gDNA.

This clone has only one observation. This CDR3 is 12 amino acids long. Per the germline V gene, CDR1 is LGHNT and CDR2 is FRNRAP. V was pared by 6 bases and J by 7 bases, with 6 bases of the junction left unmatched. Authors' processing steps: The authors estimated nucleated cell counts from reference gene primer amplification. TCRdb's copy holds only in-frame clones and misses some; the assay was immunoSEQ multiplex PCR. D and trimming come from the DNA, and the V and J calls and clone size come from that table. Of about 20,000 clones in the sample, approximately 90% are singletons; the top ten hold roughly 9.8%.

This TCR derives from a human donor in a cohort sampled during active COVID-19. V gene TRBV12-5 combines with J gene TRBJ2-7, with 7 bases fitting TRBD1. The sequencing sample was made of peripheral blood. CDR3 sequence: CASGRDSGEQYF. The CDR3 nucleotides are TGTGCTAGTGGCCGGGACAGTGGGGAGCAGTACTTC.